A single sample is the source of the 17 T cell receptor beta chains below, sequenced in a study of T cells after yellow fever vaccination (dated by TCRdb to about 2019). Taken with the paper, the label for treatment or condition translates to: live attenuated yellow fever vaccine strain. The library was produced with 5' RACE. The sample was run on an Illumina HiSeq 2500. Using fastp at Q25 and MiXCR, TCRdb reprocessed the public reads and kept productive beta chains. One record per CDR3 amino acid sequence lists the most common genes and DNA. The sample table holds around 300,000 distinct CDR3 sequences, of which roughly 13% were seen once. The biggest ten clones account for roughly 0.5% of the sample. The specimen was CD4+ T cells sorted from PBMCs, collected 45 days after the yellow fever booster vaccination. The receptors derive from a man aged 25 to 45 who received the YFV17D yellow fever vaccine.

The CDR3 spells CASSSPARAGGELFF. CDR3 DNA sequence: TGTGCCAGCAGTTCCCCAGCCAGGGCCGGCGGGGAGCTGTTTTTT. This chain links TRBV28 with TRBJ2-2; D perhaps matches TRBD1 (5 bases). The CDR3 spans 15 residues. V lost 4 bases and J lost 7, with 16 bases in between. From germline, CDR1 is MDHEN and CDR2 SYDVKM.

The gene calls are TRBV18 and TRBJ2-2; D is possibly TRBD1 (5 bases). Trimming shortened V by 2 bases and J by 5 bases, and 12 bases separated the two germline ends. CDR3 length: 15 residues. Germline CDR1 is KGHSH and CDR2 is LQKENI. DNA for the CDR3: TGTGCCAGCTCACCAAACGGACAAGGTACCGGGGAGCTGTTTTTT. It codes for CASSPNGQGTGELFF. Complete variable domain (other parts from reference TRBV18 and TRBJ2-2): NAGVMQNPRHLVRRRGQEARLRCSPMKGHSHVYWYRQLPEEGLKFMVYLQKENIIDESGMPKERFSAEFPKEGPSILRIQQVVRGDSAAYFCASSPNGQGTGELFFGEGSRLTVL.

The chain carries TRBV4-3 and TRBJ2-7, with D possibly being TRBD1 (6 bases). Germline V gene data show CDR1 as LGHNA and CDR2 as YSLEER. With 0 bases removed from V and 9 bases from J, the gap between germline ends came to 15 bases. The CDR3 consists of 14 residues. The CDR3 nucleotides read TGCGCCAGCAGCCAAGAGGTGATGGGGGCTAGGCAGTACTTC. Translation: CASSQEVMGARQYF.

This clonotype was picked up a small number of times. The chain is built from TRBV20-1 and TRBJ2-1; 8 nucleotides match TRBD2. The V gene's germline CDR1 is DFQATT and CDR2 SNEGSKA (reference sequence). The CDR3 totals 19 residues. The J segment lost 6 bases and the V segment lost 1 base, leaving 20 bases of the junction unmatched. This CDR3 is CSARGLPRLARSRGNEQFF. CDR3 DNA: TGCAGTGCTAGAGGTCTCCCGAGACTAGCGCGGTCTCGAGGCAATGAGCAGTTCTTC.

This clonotype came up a few times. The rearrangement uses TRBV14 and TRBJ2-7; 9 bases fit TRBD1. Germline V gene data show CDR1 as SGHDN and CDR2 as FVKESK. CDR3 length equals 15 residues. The ends lost 3 bases at V and 8 bases at J; junction bases unmatched: 11. CDR3 amino acids: CASSQIEGTGSKQYF. The CDR3 DNA reads as TGTGCCAGCAGCCAGATCGAAGGGACAGGGTCAAAGCAGTACTTC.

This clonotype has a handful of counts. This chain connects TRBV20-1 to TRBJ1-1; no clear D gene. The CDR3 has 13 amino acids. Trimming pared 0 bases from V and 5 bases from J, leaving 10 bases between. Per germline, CDR1 DFQATT and CDR2 SNEGSKA (reference sequence). The DNA for the CDR3 is TGCAGTGCTAGAGAAGCAAGCGGGACTGAAGCTTTCTTT. Protein sequence: CSAREASGTEAFF.

The chain employs TRBV2 and TRBJ2-1, with TRBD2 identical over 7 bases. Germline CDR1 is SNHLY and CDR2 is FYNNEI. The CDR3 has 13 residues. V lost 7 bases and J lost 4; bases outside the gene matches: 4. The CDR3 coding sequence is TGTGCCAGCATTCTAGCGGAATACAATGAGCAGTTCTTC. Residues: CASILAEYNEQFF.

This chain links TRBV7-2 with TRBJ1-2; 9 nucleotides agree with TRBD1. Germline V lookup: CDR1 SGHTA, CDR2 FQGNSA. The CDR3 runs 11 residues. The V gene end was trimmed by 5 bases and the J gene end by 12 bases; junction bases not matched to a gene: 4. CDR3 coding DNA: TGTGCCAGCAGCCGGGACAGGGTCCACACCTTC. Translated: CASSRDRVHTF.

In its sample, this clonotype was seen a few times. The chain joins TRBV18 to TRBJ2-1; D might be TRBD1 (6 bases). V lost 4 bases, J lost 8 bases, and 12 bases lay in between. Germline values: CDR1 KGHSH, CDR2 LQKENI. This CDR3 comprises 13 residues. The CDR3 region is CASSLDRRDEQFF. The CDR3 DNA sequence: TGTGCCAGCTCACTAGACAGGCGGGATGAGCAGTTCTTC.

This sequence joins TRBV7-8 and TRBJ2-3; 7 nucleotides match TRBD2. Germline V gives CDR1 SGHVS, CDR2 FQNEAQ. CDR3 length: 15 residues. V shed 5 bases, J shed 4 bases, and the junction held 9 bases outside the gene matches. CDR3 DNA: TGTGCCAGCAGCAAGAGCGGGATGTGGCCAGATACGCAGTATTTT. Residues: CASSKSGMWPDTQYF.

The chain joins TRBV15 to TRBJ1-2; D unclear. V was shortened by 4 bases and J by 4 bases, with 10 bases between the two germline ends. The CDR3 extends over 13 amino acids. Germline CDR1 is LNHNV and CDR2 is YYDKDF (reference sequence). CDR3 nucleotide sequence: TGTGCCACCAGCACCCGGACGGCCTATGGCTACACCTTC. Encoded protein: CATSTRTAYGYTF.

This clonotype has a handful of counts. The V call is TRBV6-2 or TRBV6-3, the J call TRBJ2-7, with 8 positions matching TRBD1. The germline gives CDR1 MNHEY, CDR2 SVGEGT. The CDR3 spans 15 residues. J was trimmed by 7 bases and V by 7 bases; bases with no gene match: 15. CDR3: CASTTFADRAGEQYF. The CDR3 coding sequence is TGTGCCAGCACCACGTTTGCGGACAGGGCTGGAGAGCAGTACTTC.

This clonotype was seen only a few times. The chain employs TRBV11-2 and TRBJ2-1; 13 nucleotides line up with TRBD2. Looked up from germline, CDR1 is SGHAT and CDR2 is FQNNGV. This CDR3 comprises 20 residues. Unmatched junction bases numbered 20, after V lost 5 bases and J lost 7 bases. The CDR3 DNA is TGTGCCAGCAGCCCCCTGAAGTGGACTAGCGGGAGTATGAGGAGAAATGAGCAGTTCTTC. Protein product: CASSPLKWTSGSMRRNEQFF. The full variable domain, its missing parts supplied by reference TRBV11-2 and TRBJ2-1, is EAGVAQSPRYKIIEKRQSVAFWCNPISGHATLYWYQQILGQGPKLLIQFQNNGVVDDSQLPKDRFSAERLKGVDSTLKIQPAKLEDSAVYLCASSPLKWTSGSMRRNEQFFGPGTRLTVL.

The sample holds a few counts of this clonotype. The V and J genes are TRBV10-3 and TRBJ2-3; TRBD2 matches at 11 bases. Germline lookup yields CDR1 ENHRY and CDR2 SYGVKD. CDR3 length: 16 amino acids. The trim removed 7 bases at V and 4 bases at J, leaving 10 bases unmatched. The CDR3, as DNA: TGTGCCATCATGGGCGCCCTAGCGGGAGGATCAGATACGCAGTATTTT. Its protein is CAIMGALAGGSDTQYF.

This clonotype was seen a few times. This chain links TRBV27 with TRBJ1-6, with D uncertain. The germline V and J ends were trimmed by 2 bases and 0 bases, with 11 bases remaining between them. The germline gives CDR1 MNHEY, CDR2 SMNVEV (reference sequence). The CDR3 runs to 17 residues. CDR3: CASSLKAGSSYNSPLHF. The CDR3 DNA sequence: TGTGCCAGCAGTTTAAAGGCGGGGAGCTCCTATAATTCACCCCTCCACTTT.

The V and J genes are TRBV7-2 and TRBJ2-1; 9 nucleotides agree with TRBD1. The CDR3 runs to 15 residues. Germline V gene data show CDR1 as SGHTA and CDR2 as FQGNSA. J lost 5 bases, V lost 5 bases, and 7 bases had no gene match. CDR3 sequence: CASSPDRGPNNEQFF. The CDR3 DNA sequence: TGTGCCAGCAGCCCGGACAGGGGACCCAACAATGAGCAGTTCTTC.

This clonotype came up many times. This sequence joins TRBV7-2 and TRBJ2-7; D might be TRBD1 or TRBD2, each matching 7 bases. Deletions cut 7 bases from V and 6 bases from J, with 19 bases between. The germline gives CDR1 SGHTA, CDR2 FQGNSA. The CDR3 runs 14 residues. This CDR3 is CASNPGGRAGEQYF. The CDR3 coding sequence is TGTGCCAGCAACCCAGGGGGGAGGGCCGGCGAGCAGTACTTC.